This T cell receptor beta chain stems from a study of blood T cell repertoires in COVID-19. This table comes from immunoSEQ multiplex PCR, and its TCRdb copy is limited to in-frame clones, with some not included. The table has roughly 160,000 clones, about four fifths seen once. Germline V gives CDR1 LNHDA, CDR2 SQIVND (reference sequence). Germline trimming cut 4 bases from V and 1 base from J; bases unmatched to any gene: 5. This CDR3 contains 18 residues. This clone occurred a few times. The chain links TRBV19 to TRBJ2-4, with 15 bases that match TRBD2. Sequenced material: peripheral blood. The TCR sequence derives from a woman aged 80 or over with active or convalescent COVID-19. The CDR3 is CASSTGLAGGWAKNIQYF. The CDR3, as DNA: TGTGCCAGTAGTACAGGACTAGCGGGAGGGTGGGCCAAAAACATTCAGTACTTC.